What follows describes a single T cell receptor beta chain. In its sample, this clone was seen a few times. Its antigen is unknown. No base qualities exist here, and no much larger clone lies one base off it. Based on the germline V gene, the CDR1 and CDR2 sequences are SGHAT and FQNNGV. V and J lose 1 base and 4 bases, and a span of 10 bases separates them. The CDR3 sequence holds 15 residues, the cysteine and phenylalanine included. Only CDR3 DNA remains: 45 bases, in frame from the first base. The CDR3 regions of human TCRbeta chains were subjected to immunosequencing. On the authors' methods: TCRs in the repertoires were compared against a reference library of SARS-CoV-2-specific TCRs that had been generated with the MIRA antigen-specificity platform. Breadth meant the fraction of unique TCRs that were SARS-CoV-2-associated, whereas depth meant the fraction of total T cells that were SARS-CoV-2-associated. Each spike-specific TCR was assigned to its reactive spike region and to a CD4 or CD8 class using the MIRA data. Log10-transformed breadth and depth values were compared by one-way ANOVA with Sidak's multiple comparisons tests. TCRdb obtained this table from immuneACCESS and retained in-frame rearrangements with V and J assigned. These tables miss some clones; where compared with another copy, unresolved V genes account for less than half of the shortfall, and the remainder is unexplained. V, J and clone size reflect that table, while D and trimming were determined from the DNA. The table for this sample lists 100,000 to 120,000 clones; about four fifths of them were counted only once. The ten largest account for approximately 5% of the sample.

The time point label, as the study defines it: baseline before first vaccination. Vaccinee samples were obtained from the UK trials COV001 and COV002, which included a single-blind randomized controlled phase 2/3 trial of AZD1222 (ChAdOx1 nCoV-19) in healthy adults. For TCRbeta chain sequencing, PBMC samples were collected from trial participants at day 0 and at day 28 after the second dose. The data originate from a study of T cell responses to AZD1222 COVID-19 vaccine (TCRdb year 2021). About the study as a whole: AZD1222 recipients with second doses at about 4 weeks or about 12 weeks were pooled, because spike-specific TCR depth and breadth did not differ between schedules. Enrollment into the trials was organized by age into subgroups of 18-55, 56-69 and 70-plus years, and those subgroups contained about 160, 30 and 59 TCR-sequenced participants, respectively. TCR sequencing was performed for fewer than 250 trial participants, of whom about 210 were given two doses of AZD1222 and around 25 were given two doses of MenACWY control vaccine.

On the study overall, not on this receptor specifically: In the small 56-69-year group, the increase in depth fell short of significance, most likely because of low power. No day 14 peak-response samples were available, so repertoires were characterized only after the peak T cell response. A significant rise in spike-specific TCR breadth and depth was observed after two AZD1222 doses relative to day 0 and relative to MenACWY recipients. Conclusions about previously exposed vaccinees are limited because only six or seven AZD1222 recipients were SARS-CoV-2 seropositive at baseline. Participants were mostly white British and included more females than males, and it was suggested by the authors that clonal diversity may have been underestimated. Reportedly, close to half of the unique spike-specific TCRs recognized epitopes lying outside the regions that are mutated in the B.1.351 and B.1.1.7 variants. The vaccine-associated CD4 TCRs covered the entire spike protein, and the dominant responses fell in regions 160-218 and 743-854.

Here the chain combines TRBV11-2 and TRBJ1-4, and TRBD1 may be the D gene, going by 6 matching bases. The origin of this receptor is an adult in good health. Material: peripheral blood, obtained on day 0 of AZD1222 vaccination. This receptor has the CDR3 CASSLVGGINEKLFF. The DNA is TGTGCCAGCAGCTTAGTAGGGGGGATTAATGAAAAACTGTTTTTT.